The clone carrying this T cell receptor beta chain has just a few counts. Its specificity is not known. Generation of TCR cDNA used 5'RACE template switching (which added a universal primer site and UMIs). TCRdb re-called the 5' RACE reads with MiXCR, one entry per CDR3 protein. The sample has under 600,000 distinct CDR3 sequences, 21% seen once. J gave up 1 base and V 6 bases, and 4 bases lay outside the gene matches. CDR3 size: 15 residues. The germline gives CDR1 SGHAT, CDR2 FQNNGV. The data were obtained in a study of T cells after yellow fever vaccination. Regarding the study as a whole: The booster response re-showed most primary clones: 95% to 96% CD4, around 85% CD8. Contamination of FACS-sorted repertoires by abundant clonotypes from the bulk population could occur.

The chain links TRBV11-2 to TRBJ2-1; 9 positions agree with TRBD2. Sequenced material: PBMCs, taken approximately 22 days after the first yellow fever vaccination. The clonotype was recovered from a man younger than 35 who received the YFV17D yellow fever vaccine. CDR3 sequence: CASRILAGSYNEQFF. The CDR3 region has the DNA TGTGCCAGCAGGATTCTAGCGGGGTCCTACAATGAGCAGTTCTTC.